One and the same sample provided the 13 T cell receptor beta chains below, sequenced in a study of identifying expanded T cells in peripheral blood. Measured with immunoSEQ multiplex PCR; TCRdb has only the in-frame clones, and not every one. The table lists approximately 86,000 clones, about 85% of them singletons. Specimen: blood. The source is a person between 18 and 70 years old in good health.

V and J are TRBV27 and TRBJ1-1; no firm D call. V lost 6 bases and J lost 2, with 10 bases in between. Germline V gene sequence: CDR1 MNHEY, CDR2 SMNVEV (reference sequence). The CDR3 has 13 residues. Here the CDR3 reads CASREYINTEAFF. In DNA form, the CDR3 reads TGTGCCAGCAGAGAATACATAAACACTGAAGCTTTCTTT.

This clone was detected a few times. This rearrangement joins TRBV6-1 to TRBJ1-6; no definite D call. The CDR3 loop spans 13 amino acids. Germline V gene data show CDR1 as MNHNS and CDR2 as SASEGT. V lost 1 base to trimming and J lost 6 bases, with 4 bases between them. This CDR3 is CASSEEGNSPLHF. CDR3 in DNA: TGTGCCAGCAGTGAAGAGGGTAATTCACCCCTCCACTTT.

The chain has TRBV5-6 and TRBJ1-2, with 7 bases fitting TRBD1. Trimming cost V 0 bases and J 2 bases; bases outside gene matches: 1. From germline, CDR1 is SGHDT and CDR2 YYEEEE. This CDR3 comprises 14 residues. The CDR3 is CASSLAGQNYGYTF. Here the CDR3 DNA reads TGTGCCAGCAGCTTGGCGGGACAGAACTATGGCTACACCTTC.

This clone appeared once. J is TRBJ1-2 and V is TRBV27; 7 positions agree with TRBD1. The V gene's germline CDR1 is MNHEY and CDR2 SMNVEV (reference sequence). V was clipped by 3 bases and J by 6 bases; unmatched bases: 10. CDR3 length equals 15 residues. The CDR3 loop is CASSFREGAFDGYTF. DNA for the CDR3: TGTGCCAGCAGTTTTAGGGAGGGGGCATTCGATGGCTACACCTTC.

This clone was seen just once. The genes are TRBV6-5 and TRBJ2-2; perhaps TRBD2 as D (6 bases). This CDR3 is built from 14 residues. Trimming stripped 5 bases from V and 5 bases from J, with 12 bases between. Germline V gives CDR1 MNHEY, CDR2 SVGAGI. The CDR3 loop is CASSVVAGTGELFF. CDR3 sequence (DNA): TGTGCCAGCAGTGTAGTCGCGGGGACCGGGGAGCTGTTTTTT.

CDR3: CAWSRGASTGELFF. The CDR3 region has the DNA TGTGCCTGGAGTCGGGGGGCAAGCACCGGGGAGCTGTTTTTT. The genes are TRBV30 and TRBJ2-2; the D gene is possibly TRBD2 (7 bases). This CDR3 is 14 amino acids long. Germline values: CDR1 GTSNPN, CDR2 SVGIG (reference sequence). V lost 2 bases, J lost 4 bases, and 11 bases lay in between.

This chain connects TRBV19 to TRBJ2-3, with 9 bases lining up with TRBD1. CDR1 and CDR2 (germline): LNHDA, SQIVND (reference sequence). The CDR3 loop spans 15 amino acids. J was trimmed by 2 bases and V by 8 bases; bases with no gene match: 8. CDR3 nucleotides: TGTGCCAGTCAAAAGAGACAGGGGGTCACAGATACGCAGTATTTT. Translation: CASQKRQGVTDTQYF.

This rearrangement joins TRBV11-3 to TRBJ2-5; TRBD2 aligns across 13 bases. This CDR3 comprises 17 residues. Germline CDR1 reads SGHNT; CDR2 reads YENEEA. J gave up 0 bases and V 1 base, and 2 bases lay outside the gene matches. CDR3 coding DNA: TGTGCCAGCAGCTTAGGACTAGCGGGGGGAAACCAAGAGACCCAGTACTTC. It encodes CASSLGLAGGNQETQYF. The full variable domain, completed using reference TRBV11-3 and TRBJ2-5, is EAGVVQSPRYKIIEKKQPVAFWCNPISGHNTLYWYLQNLGQGPELLIRYENEEAVDDSQLPKDRFSAERLKGVDSTLKIQPAELGDSAVYLCASSLGLAGGNQETQYFGPGTRLLVL.

The J gene is TRBJ2-5, the V gene TRBV7-9; D is perhaps TRBD1 or TRBD2 (5 bases each). Trimming cost V 1 base and J 0 bases, with 6 bases left between them. The CDR3 covers 14 residues. Germline CDR1 reads SEHNR; CDR2 reads FQNEAQ (reference sequence). The CDR3 DNA reads as TGTGCCAGCAGCTTAGGGGGGAACCAAGAGACCCAGTACTTC. Translation: CASSLGGNQETQYF.

This clone was picked up one time. The chain couples TRBV4-1 to TRBJ1-6; 10 bases align to TRBD1. The germline V gene has CDR1 MGHRA and CDR2 YSYEKL. This CDR3 is 16 amino acids long. The junction had 7 bases not matched to a gene; V was cut back by 2 bases and J by 9 bases. The CDR3 is CASSQSTGTGVSPLHF. The CDR3 DNA is TGCGCCAGCAGCCAATCAACCGGGACAGGGGTTTCACCCCTCCACTTT.

The V call is TRBV25-1, the J call TRBJ1-2; D gene uncertain. V was cut by 6 bases and J by 7 bases, with 15 bases left in between. This CDR3 is built from 13 residues. Per germline, CDR1 MGHDK and CDR2 SYGVNS. CDR3 nucleotides: TGTGCCAGCAGCATTCGGGGAAGGAGTGGCTACACCTTC. It is translated as CASSIRGRSGYTF.

The J gene is TRBJ1-1, the V gene TRBV19, with D unclear. Germline CDR1 LNHDA, CDR2 SQIVND (reference sequence). Between the trimmed V and J ends, which lost 3 bases and 1 base, there was a span of 9 bases. The CDR3 contains 14 residues. CDR3 DNA sequence: TGTGCCAGTAGTATCGGGTACAGGAACACTGAAGCTTTCTTT. It codes for CASSIGYRNTEAFF.

The chain recombines TRBV19 with TRBJ2-7, with D possibly matching TRBD1 (6 bases). Germline loops: CDR1 LNHDA, CDR2 SQIVND (reference sequence). Trimming removed 4 bases from V and 4 bases from J, with 20 bases in between. The CDR3 is made up of 16 amino acids. The CDR3 loop reads CASSTTGDNPSYEQYF. The CDR3 DNA sequence: TGTGCCAGTAGTACGACAGGAGACAACCCCTCGTACGAGCAGTACTTC.